Each of the 22 T cell receptor beta chains below was sequenced from the same sample in a study of T cell responses to AZD1222 COVID-19 vaccine. Assay used: immunoSEQ multiplex PCR; TCRdb lists only in-frame clones, some missing. The sample holds over 100,000 clones, approximately 90% seen once. The sample was peripheral blood, taken on day 0 of AZD1222 vaccination. These receptors were collected from an adult in good health.

The chain combines TRBV7-2 with TRBJ2-3; TRBD2 agrees at 14 bases. The CDR3 is made up of 17 amino acids. Germline V gene data show CDR1 as SGHTA and CDR2 as FQGNSA. V was clipped by 5 bases and J by 4 bases; unmatched bases: 8. Here the CDR3 reads CASSTRTSGGRADTQYF. For the CDR3, the DNA is TGTGCCAGCAGCACCCGGACTAGCGGGGGGCGGGCAGATACGCAGTATTTT.

This sequence joins TRBV19 and TRBJ1-5, with D maybe TRBD1 (5 bases). The length of the CDR3 is 17 residues. Germline loops: CDR1 LNHDA, CDR2 SQIVND (reference sequence). V shed 6 bases and J shed 3 bases, with 21 bases lying between them. The CDR3 DNA sequence: TGTGCCAGTAGCCTCGGCCAGGGTAATACATACAATCAGCCCCAGCATTTT. Translated, it gives CASSLGQGNTYNQPQHF. Drawing the rest from reference TRBV19 and TRBJ1-5, the complete variable domain is DGGITQSPKYLFRKEGQNVTLSCEQNLNHDAMYWYRQDPGQGLRLIYYSQIVNDFQKGDIAEGYSVSREKKESFPLTVTSAQKNPTAFYLCASSLGQGNTYNQPQHFGDGTRLSIL.

The rearrangement uses TRBV5-4 and TRBJ2-7, with D unclear. Germline CDR1 SGHNT, CDR2 YYREEE (reference sequence). The CDR3 consists of 12 residues. Trimming shortened V by 4 bases and J by 5 bases, and 10 bases separated the two germline ends. CDR3 coding DNA: TGTGCCAGCAGCAGACTGATCGACGAGCAGTACTTC. Translating gives CASSRLIDEQYF.

The chain combines TRBV18 with TRBJ2-6; D may be TRBD1 (6 bases). The germline V gene has CDR1 KGHSH and CDR2 LQKENI. CDR3 length equals 17 residues. The V gene lost 2 bases and the J gene lost 0 bases, with 11 bases spanning the gap. CDR3 sequence: CASSPGTYSSGANVLTF. In DNA form, the CDR3 reads TGTGCCAGCTCACCAGGGACATATTCCTCTGGGGCCAACGTCCTGACTTTC.

The rearrangement uses TRBV6-6 and TRBJ2-5, with TRBD2 matching 12 bases. The junction had 1 base not matched to a gene; V was cut back by 4 bases and J by 4 bases. Germline loops: CDR1 MNHNY, CDR2 SVGAGI (reference sequence). The CDR3 extends over 14 amino acids. The DNA of the CDR3 is TGTGCCAGCAGTTGGGGACTAGCGGGAGAGACCCAGTACTTC. Protein product: CASSWGLAGETQYF.

The DNA of the CDR3 is TGTGCCTGGAGTGTAGGTGGGACAGGAGTTACTGAAGCTTTCTTT. Its translation: CAWSVGGTGVTEAFF. This rearrangement joins TRBV30 to TRBJ1-1, with 8 bases fitting TRBD1. V dropped 0 bases and J dropped 5; count of bases not matched to a gene: 8. The CDR3 extends over 15 amino acids. The germline CDR1 and CDR2 sequences are GTSNPN and SVGIG (reference sequence).

The chain is built from TRBV5-1 and TRBJ1-1; perhaps TRBD1 as D (5 bases). Trimming shortened V by 4 bases and J by 5 bases, and 15 bases separated the two germline ends. CDR1 is SGHRS and CDR2 is YFSETQ in the germline V gene. The CDR3 contains 14 residues. The CDR3 sequence: CASSPVGSGTEAFF. The CDR3 nucleotides are TGCGCCAGCAGCCCTGTGGGGTCAGGGACTGAAGCTTTCTTT.

The chain joins TRBV7-2 to TRBJ2-7, with a tentative D call TRBD1 (5 bases). Germline assignment: CDR1 SGHTA and CDR2 FQGNSA. V lost 0 bases and J 3 bases, leaving 9 bases between the germline ends. The CDR3 extends over 14 amino acids. The CDR3, as DNA: TGTGCCAGCAGCTTAGCTCAGGGTTACTACGAGCAGTACTTC. It encodes CASSLAQGYYEQYF.

V and J are TRBV20-1 and TRBJ2-3; D unclear. V was pared by 4 bases and J by 2 bases, with 4 bases between. Per germline, CDR1 DFQATT and CDR2 SNEGSKA (reference sequence). The CDR3 is 11 amino acids. CDR3 in amino acids: CSATSTDTQYF. For the CDR3, the DNA is TGCAGTGCTACCTCCACAGATACGCAGTATTTT.

V is TRBV11-2 and J is TRBJ2-3; 8 nucleotides line up with TRBD1. The CDR3 is 16 residues long. The junction had 12 bases not matched to a gene; V was cut back by 2 bases and J by 8 bases. The germline V gene encodes CDR1 SGHAT and CDR2 FQNNGV. CDR3 residues: CASSLNLGQASGTQYF. In DNA, the CDR3 is TGTGCCAGCAGCTTAAATCTGGGACAGGCTAGTGGTACGCAGTATTTT.

The chain joins TRBV28 to TRBJ1-6; 7 positions agree with TRBD1. The V and J ends lost 4 bases and 7 bases, in that order; junction bases with no gene match: 16. The germline V gene has CDR1 MDHEN and CDR2 SYDVKM. This CDR3 region has 18 residues. The CDR3 DNA reads as TGTGCCAGCAGTTCCCGCTCGAGAGCCGACAGGGACAATTCACCCCTCCACTTT. This translates into CASSSRSRADRDNSPLHF.

The genes are TRBV29-1 and TRBJ2-7; 9 bases match TRBD1. J was trimmed by 2 bases and V by 4 bases; bases with no gene match: 6. The CDR3 spans 14 residues. The germline gives CDR1 SQVTM, CDR2 ANQGSEA. CDR3 sequence: CSVAGGTGTYEQYF. CDR3 DNA: TGCAGCGTTGCCGGTGGGACAGGGACCTACGAGCAGTACTTC.

The chain links TRBV18 to TRBJ1-2; D not resolved. Germline lookup yields CDR1 KGHSH and CDR2 LQKENI. This CDR3 spans 16 amino acids. Trimming shortened V by 3 bases and J by 1 base, and 15 bases separated the two germline ends. CDR3 in DNA: TGTGCCAGCTCACCTGGCGTCACCCGCTATAACTATGGCTACACCTTC. Encoded protein: CASSPGVTRYNYGYTF.

The chain links TRBV2 to TRBJ2-1, with TRBD2 identical over 10 bases. Germline values: CDR1 SNHLY, CDR2 FYNNEI. This CDR3 has 14 amino acids. The J segment lost 6 bases and the V segment lost 6 bases, leaving 5 bases of the junction unmatched. The CDR3 coding sequence is TGTGCCAGCAGGGTAGCGGGAGGTTCCAATGAGCAGTTCTTC. Translated, it gives CASRVAGGSNEQFF.

The chain combines TRBV5-1 with TRBJ2-5; the match to TRBD2 covers 7 bases. V shed 5 bases and J 1 base; nucleotides not matched to a gene: 5. The CDR3 is 14 amino acids. CDR1 is SGHRS and CDR2 is YFSETQ in the germline V gene. CDR3: CASRAGLSQETQYF. In DNA form, the CDR3 reads TGCGCCAGCAGAGCGGGATTATCCCAAGAGACCCAGTACTTC.

The genes are TRBV5-1 and TRBJ2-1; TRBD2 matches 7 bases. Trimming at V came to 0 bases and at J to 0 bases, leaving 6 bases not matched to a gene. The CDR3 covers 17 residues. The germline CDR1 and CDR2 sequences are SGHRS and YFSETQ. DNA of the CDR3: TGCGCCAGCAGCTTGGTTTTCGGCGGGAGCTCCTACAATGAGCAGTTCTTC. It is translated as CASSLVFGGSSYNEQFF.

In DNA, the CDR3 is TGTGCCAGCAGCGTAGACAGACTAGCCTATGAGCAGTTCTTC. Translated, it gives CASSVDRLAYEQFF. The chain combines TRBV9 with TRBJ2-1; 7 nucleotides align to TRBD2. The CDR3 consists of 14 residues. With V trimmed by 0 bases and J by 8 bases, 5 bases remained unmatched. The germline V gene has CDR1 SGDLS and CDR2 YYNGEE.

This rearrangement joins TRBV6-6 to TRBJ1-1, with a weak D call TRBD1 (6 bases). Trimming took off 6 bases at V and 0 bases at J, with 14 bases between the two ends. This CDR3 is 15 amino acids long. The germline V gene has CDR1 MNHNY and CDR2 SVGAGI (reference sequence). In nucleotides, the CDR3 is TGTGCCAGCAGACCCCGGACAGATATGAACACTGAAGCTTTCTTT. This codes for CASRPRTDMNTEAFF.

The CDR3 is CASSLLSGRGYNEQFF. CDR3 in DNA: TGTGCCAGCAGCCTTTTAAGCGGGAGAGGGTACAATGAGCAGTTCTTC. The chain uses TRBV9 and TRBJ2-1, with 8 bases aligning to TRBD2. Germline CDR1 is SGDLS and CDR2 is YYNGEE. The CDR3 consists of 16 residues. The V and J ends lost 4 bases and 4 bases, in that order; junction bases with no gene match: 10.

CDR3 nucleotides: TGTGCTAGTGGTAATGGTCAGCCCCAGCATTTT. As protein: CASGNGQPQHF. The gene calls are TRBV12-5 and TRBJ1-5; D ambiguous. The CDR3 extends over 11 amino acids. V lost 5 bases and J 6 bases, leaving 5 bases between the germline ends. Germline-derived CDR1 and CDR2 are LGHNT and FRNRAP.

This chain joins TRBV24-1 and TRBJ2-1; the match to TRBD2 covers 9 bases. Germline-derived CDR1 and CDR2 are KGHDR and SFDVKD. Trimming took 8 bases from V and 7 from J; bases not matched to a gene: 8. The CDR3 extends over 14 amino acids. Here the CDR3 DNA reads TGTGCCACCATGGGGAGCGGGGGGTGGAATGAGCAGTTCTTC. It is translated as CATMGSGGWNEQFF.

With respect to this clone: Relative to the germline gene, one junction end is altered; a read error may explain this. The chain couples TRBV30 to TRBJ1-3; possibly TRBD1 for D (6 bases). The CDR3 covers 14 residues. Per the germline V gene, CDR1 is GTSNPN and CDR2 is SVGIG (reference sequence). CDR3 coding DNA: TGTGCCCGGAGGGACACGAGCTCTGGAAACACCATATATTTT. This codes for CARRDTSSGNTIYF.